The sequence of this T cell receptor (beta chain) was determined in a study of cytomegalovirus exposure and HLA in healthy donors. Study-level findings and limits: Researchers reported that a few CMV-associated chains were confirmed in vitro as CMV antigen-specific. Being indistinguishable, some V segments were excluded, TRBV6-2 and TRBV6-3 among them. Association with HLA alleles at 0.05 false discovery rate was found for 16,951 TCR beta sequences in a later analysis.

Every donor was a healthy person donating bone marrow. The V gene lost 8 bases and the J gene lost 7 bases, with 20 bases spanning the gap. CDR1 and CDR2 from the germline V gene are SGHAT and FQNNGV. The CDR3 covers 15 residues. Details on this clone: The target antigen is unknown.

Use of 60 Vbeta and 13 Jbeta primers characterized the PCR. TCRdb's copy holds only in-frame clones and misses some; the assay was immunoSEQ multiplex PCR. The repertoire holds tens of thousands of clones, with around 73% as singletons. This sequence originates from a woman in her forties in good health and CMV-seronegative. The chain couples TRBV11-2 to TRBJ2-2; D perhaps matches TRBD1 (5 bases). Sequencing was carried out using PBMCs. The CDR3 coding sequence is TGTGCCAGCGGAAACAGGATCGGGTACGGCGGGGAGCTGTTTTTT. Its protein is CASGNRIGYGGELFF.